The present T cell receptor beta chain was sequenced within a study of T cell responses to AZD1222 COVID-19 vaccine. Turning to the study itself: Second-dose recipients at about 4 or about 12 weeks were treated as one pooled group.

TCRdb keeps only in-frame clones here, not all; method: immunoSEQ multiplex PCR. The sample yields under 150,000 clones, over 85% seen once. Study-level points and caveats: Clonal diversity was possibly underestimated; the donors were predominantly white British and more often female. Recipients of two AZD1222 doses showed rising Spike-specific TCR breadth and depth.

About this clone itself: Antigen: not known.

The material sequenced was peripheral blood, taken on day 0 of AZD1222 vaccination. This clonotype originated in an adult in good health.

The CDR3 nucleotides read TGTGCCAGCAGCCAAAAAGCTTTCCGGACAAAGCAGTACTTC. The encoded protein is CASSQKAFRTKQYF. This sequence joins TRBV3-1 (or the pseudogene TRBV3-2) and TRBJ2-7; possible D gene TRBD1, 5 bases. The CDR3 extends over 14 amino acids. The V end lost 2 bases, the J end lost 8 bases, and 16 bases lay between the germline ends. Germline V CDR1 and CDR2: LGHDT, YNNKEL (reference sequence).